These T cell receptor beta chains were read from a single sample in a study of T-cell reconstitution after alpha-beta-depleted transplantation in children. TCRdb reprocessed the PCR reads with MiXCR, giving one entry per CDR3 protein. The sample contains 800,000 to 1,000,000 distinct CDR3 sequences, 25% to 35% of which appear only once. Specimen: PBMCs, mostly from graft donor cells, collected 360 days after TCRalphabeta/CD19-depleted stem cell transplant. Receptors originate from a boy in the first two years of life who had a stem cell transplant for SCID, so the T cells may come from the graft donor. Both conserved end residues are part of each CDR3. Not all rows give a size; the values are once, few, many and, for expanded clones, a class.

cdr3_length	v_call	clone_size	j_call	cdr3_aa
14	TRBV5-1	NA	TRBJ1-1	CASRVLAVNTEAFF
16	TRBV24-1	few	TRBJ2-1	CATSDGTSGLYNEQFF
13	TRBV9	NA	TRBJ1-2	CASSVDGVYGYTF
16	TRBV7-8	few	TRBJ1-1	CASSFQQGNSNTEAFF
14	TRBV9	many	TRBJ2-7	CASSVEDGLNEQYF
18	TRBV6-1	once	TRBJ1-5	CASILGVGGQISNQPQHF
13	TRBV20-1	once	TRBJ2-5	CSATSGIQETQYF
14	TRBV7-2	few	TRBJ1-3	CASSFTRAGNTIYF
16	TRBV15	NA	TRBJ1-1	CATSRDLGVQNTEAFF
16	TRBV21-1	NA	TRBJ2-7	CASSKRDREFPYEQYF
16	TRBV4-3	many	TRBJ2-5	CASSQDYRSVRETQYF
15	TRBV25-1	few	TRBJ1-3	CASSRLGEGGNTIYF
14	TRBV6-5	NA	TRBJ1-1	CASSWEFQNTEAFF
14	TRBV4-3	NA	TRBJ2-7	CASSQDETGYEQYF
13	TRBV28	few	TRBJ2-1	CATLYPFYNEQFF
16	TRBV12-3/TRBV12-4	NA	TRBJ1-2	CASSLSPAGGIYGYTF
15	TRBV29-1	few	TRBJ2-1	CSAPLGRKSGNEQFF
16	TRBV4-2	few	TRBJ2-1	CASSQEASRSYNEQFF
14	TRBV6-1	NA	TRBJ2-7	CASSPGTMPYEQYF
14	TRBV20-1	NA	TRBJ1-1	CSARLTGMNTEAFF
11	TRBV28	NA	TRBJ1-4	CASREGEKLFF
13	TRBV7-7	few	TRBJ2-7	CASSKEFSYEQYF
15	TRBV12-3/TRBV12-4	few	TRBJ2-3	CASLLTRTSTDTQYF
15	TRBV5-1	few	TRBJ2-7	CASSLGFAVSYEQYF
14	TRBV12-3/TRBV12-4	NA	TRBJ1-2	CASSREQGDYGYTF
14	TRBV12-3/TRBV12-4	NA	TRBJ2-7	CASSLGGPLSEQYF
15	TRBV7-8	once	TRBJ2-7	CASSLASFEGYEQYF